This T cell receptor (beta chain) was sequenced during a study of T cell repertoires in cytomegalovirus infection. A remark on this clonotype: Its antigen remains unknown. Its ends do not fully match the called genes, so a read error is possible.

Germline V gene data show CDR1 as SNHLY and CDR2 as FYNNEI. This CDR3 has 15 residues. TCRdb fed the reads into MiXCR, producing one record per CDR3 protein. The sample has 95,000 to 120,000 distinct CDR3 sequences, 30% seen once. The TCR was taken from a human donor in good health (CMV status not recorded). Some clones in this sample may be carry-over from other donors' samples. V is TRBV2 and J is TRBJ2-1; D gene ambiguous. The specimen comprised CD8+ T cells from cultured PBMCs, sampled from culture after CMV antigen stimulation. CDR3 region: CACSEALSPIFEQFF. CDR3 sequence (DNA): TGTGCCTGCAGTGAAGCGCTCAGCCCTATTTTTGAGCAGTTCTTC.